The 7 T cell receptor beta chains below come from one sample, sequenced in a study of blood T cell repertoires in COVID-19. Assay used: immunoSEQ multiplex PCR; TCRdb lists only in-frame clones, some missing. The sample has a few hundred thousand clones, approximately 86% seen once. Sequenced material: peripheral blood. Every receptor here comes from a woman aged 45-60 years with active or convalescent COVID-19.

On this clone: At one boundary the junction diverges from the germline segment, which might be a read error. The chain combines TRBV4-1 with TRBJ2-7, with TRBD2 identical over 13 bases. The CDR3 length is 15 residues. Germline V gene lookup returns CDR1 MGHRA and CDR2 YSYEKL. CDR3 nucleotides: TGCGCCCGCAGCCGGCCGACTAGCGGGAGGTACGAGCAGTACTTC. It codes for CARSRPTSGRYEQYF.

The V and J genes are TRBV19 and TRBJ2-3; 7 bases line up with TRBD2. CDR3 size: 16 residues. CDR1 is LNHDA and CDR2 is SQIVND in the germline V gene (reference sequence). The V and J ends lost 5 bases and 4 bases, in that order; junction bases with no gene match: 12. The CDR3 is CASSPDGAGVADTQYF. CDR3 sequence (DNA): TGTGCCAGTAGTCCGGACGGCGCGGGAGTAGCAGATACGCAGTATTTT.

A few counts support this clone. V and J are TRBV6-1 and TRBJ1-6; D is undetermined. The CDR3 is 19 amino acids. V lost 1 base and J lost 0, with 16 bases in between. Germline V CDR1 and CDR2: MNHNS, SASEGT. The CDR3 coding sequence is TGTGCCAGCAGTGAAGGTTACTACCCCCCCGGCTCCTATAATTCACCCCTCCACTTT. Protein product: CASSEGYYPPGSYNSPLHF.

The chain uses TRBV28 and TRBJ1-5; D may be TRBD1 (5 bases). This CDR3 is built from 16 residues. From germline, CDR1 is MDHEN and CDR2 SYDVKM. Trimming cost V 7 bases and J 5 bases, with 21 bases left between them. The chain's CDR3 is CASKSYYRGSDQPQHF. The CDR3 DNA follows: TGTGCCAGCAAGTCATATTATAGGGGATCGGATCAGCCCCAGCATTTT.

The chain couples TRBV28 to TRBJ1-5; TRBD1 matches 10 bases. Trimming at V came to 6 bases and at J to 0 bases, leaving 2 bases not matched to a gene. The CDR3 contains 15 residues. Germline assignment: CDR1 MDHEN and CDR2 SYDVKM. The CDR3: CASRTGGFSNQPQHF. Here the CDR3 DNA reads TGTGCCAGCAGGACAGGGGGCTTTAGCAATCAGCCCCAGCATTTT.

The chain links TRBV5-6 to TRBJ2-7; 8 bases agree with TRBD1. CDR1 SGHDT and CDR2 YYEEEE come from the germline V gene. This CDR3 is built from 15 residues. Trimming at V came to 3 bases and at J to 0 bases, leaving 5 bases not matched to a gene. The CDR3 bases are TGTGCCAGCAGCTGGGGGACAGGACCCTCCTACGAGCAGTACTTC. Its protein is CASSWGTGPSYEQYF.

The chain combines TRBV27 with TRBJ1-6; D not certain. Germline assignment: CDR1 MNHEY and CDR2 SMNVEV (reference sequence). V was shortened by 3 bases and J by 5 bases, with 11 bases between the two germline ends. This CDR3 is 15 amino acids long. The chain's CDR3 is CASSLQRQNNSPLHF. The CDR3 coding sequence is TGTGCCAGCAGTTTGCAGAGGCAGAATAATTCACCCCTCCACTTT.